This T cell receptor beta chain was documented in a study of OX40 agonist ivuxolimab in advanced cancers. Background on the study: Head and neck, renal cell, melanoma or hepatocellular carcinoma were the cancers that dose-escalation patients had. Three patients, one with hepatocellular carcinoma and two with cutaneous melanoma, responded partially. Findings and caveats of the study: On average, CD8+ T cells showed a greater number of expanded clones than CD4+.

The CDR3 runs to 17 residues. V shed 5 bases and J 7 bases; nucleotides not matched to a gene: 13. From germline, CDR1 is MNHEY and CDR2 SMNVEV (reference sequence). Here immunoSEQ multiplex PCR was the method, and the copy in TCRdb shows in-frame clones only, minus some. The table shows about 58,000 clones, with roughly 87% occurring only once. On this clone: The antigen is unknown.

This sample comprised CD4+ or CD8+ T cells sorted from blood, obtained in a trial of the OX40 agonist ivuxolimab. The receptor's source is an adult with an advanced solid tumor such as melanoma, head and neck, liver or kidney cancer. The chain carries TRBV27 and TRBJ2-1; TRBD2 aligns across 11 bases. The CDR3 is CASSPYVVAGGPNEQFF. DNA of the CDR3: TGTGCCAGCAGTCCCTACGTAGTAGCGGGAGGGCCGAATGAGCAGTTCTTC.